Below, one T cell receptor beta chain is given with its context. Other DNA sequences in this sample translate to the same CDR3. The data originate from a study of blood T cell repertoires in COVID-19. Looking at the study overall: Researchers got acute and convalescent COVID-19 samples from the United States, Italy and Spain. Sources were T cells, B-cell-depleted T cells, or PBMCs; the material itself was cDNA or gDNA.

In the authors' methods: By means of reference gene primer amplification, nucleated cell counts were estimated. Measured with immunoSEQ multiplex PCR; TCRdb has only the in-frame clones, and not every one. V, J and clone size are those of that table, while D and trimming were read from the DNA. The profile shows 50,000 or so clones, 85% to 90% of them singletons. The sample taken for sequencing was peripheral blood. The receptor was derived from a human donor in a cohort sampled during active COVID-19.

DNA of the CDR3: TGTGCCAGCTCACCGGGGGACAGCTTATACGAGCAGTACTTC. It is translated as CASSPGDSLYEQYF. The chain combines TRBV18 with TRBJ2-7, with 7 bases matching TRBD1. The CDR3 extends over 14 amino acids. The V gene end was trimmed by 3 bases and the J gene end by 4 bases; junction bases not matched to a gene: 6. Per the germline V gene, CDR1 is KGHSH and CDR2 is LQKENI.